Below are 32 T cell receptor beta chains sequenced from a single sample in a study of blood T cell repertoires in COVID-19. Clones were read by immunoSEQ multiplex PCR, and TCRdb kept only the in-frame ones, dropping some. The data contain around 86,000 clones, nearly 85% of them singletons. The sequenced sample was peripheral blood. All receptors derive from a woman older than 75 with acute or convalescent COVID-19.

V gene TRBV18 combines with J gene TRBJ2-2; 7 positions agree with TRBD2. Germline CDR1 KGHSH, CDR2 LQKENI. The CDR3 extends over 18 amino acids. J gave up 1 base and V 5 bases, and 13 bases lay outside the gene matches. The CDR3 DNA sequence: TGTGCCAGCTCAACCCAGACCCAACTAGCGAAGAACACCGGGGAGCTGTTTTTT. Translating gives CASSTQTQLAKNTGELFF.

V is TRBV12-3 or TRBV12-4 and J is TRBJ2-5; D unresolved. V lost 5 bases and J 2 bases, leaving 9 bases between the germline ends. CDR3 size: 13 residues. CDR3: CASSRGPQETQYF. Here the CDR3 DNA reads TGTGCCAGCAGTCGCGGTCCTCAAGAGACCCAGTACTTC.

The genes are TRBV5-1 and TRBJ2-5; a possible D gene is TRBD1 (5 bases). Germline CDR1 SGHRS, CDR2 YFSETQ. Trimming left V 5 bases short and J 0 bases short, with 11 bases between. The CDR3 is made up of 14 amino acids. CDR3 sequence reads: CASSTQDNQETQYF. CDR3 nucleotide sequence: TGCGCCAGCAGTACACAGGATAACCAAGAGACCCAGTACTTC.

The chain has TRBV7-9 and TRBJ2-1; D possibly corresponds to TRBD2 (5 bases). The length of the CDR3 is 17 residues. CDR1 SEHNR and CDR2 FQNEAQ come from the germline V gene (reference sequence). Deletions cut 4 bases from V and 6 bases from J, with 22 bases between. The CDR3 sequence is CASSSKPRGLGVNEQFF. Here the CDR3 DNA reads TGTGCCAGCAGCTCCAAGCCCCGAGGGCTTGGGGTCAATGAGCAGTTCTTC. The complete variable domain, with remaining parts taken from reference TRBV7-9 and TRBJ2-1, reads DTGVSQNPRHKITKRGQNVTFRCDPISEHNRLYWYRQTLGQGPEFLTYFQNEAQLEKSRLLSDRFSAERPKGSFSTLEIQRTEQGDSAMYLCASSSKPRGLGVNEQFFGPGTRLTVL.

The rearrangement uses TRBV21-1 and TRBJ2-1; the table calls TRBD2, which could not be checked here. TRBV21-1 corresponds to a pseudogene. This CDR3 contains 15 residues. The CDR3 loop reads CASSKETSGNNEQFF. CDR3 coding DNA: TGTGCCAGCAGCAAAGAGACTAGCGGGAACAATGAGCAGTTCTTC.

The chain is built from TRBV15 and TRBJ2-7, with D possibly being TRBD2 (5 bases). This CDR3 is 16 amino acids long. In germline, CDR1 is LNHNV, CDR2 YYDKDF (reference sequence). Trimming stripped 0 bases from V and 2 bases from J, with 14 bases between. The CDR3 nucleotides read TGTGCCACCAGCAGAGATTCCGGAGCGGAGCCCTACGAGCAGTACTTC. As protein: CATSRDSGAEPYEQYF.

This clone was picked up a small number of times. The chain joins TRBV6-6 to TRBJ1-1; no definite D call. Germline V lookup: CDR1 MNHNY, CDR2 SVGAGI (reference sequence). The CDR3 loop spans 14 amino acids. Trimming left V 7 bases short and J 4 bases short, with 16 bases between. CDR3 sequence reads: CASIMTPVGTEAFF. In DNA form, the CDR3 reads TGTGCCAGCATTATGACTCCCGTGGGCACTGAAGCTTTCTTT.

The CDR3 DNA reads TGTGCCAGCAGCTTAGGCGGGGTGGCGGGCCCAAGGCAGTATTTT. Translating gives CASSLGGVAGPRQYF. The chain joins TRBV11-2 to TRBJ2-3; possible D gene TRBD2, 6 bases. Germline CDR1 reads SGHAT; CDR2 reads FQNNGV. CDR3 size: 15 residues. V was pared by 1 base and J by 11 bases, with 19 bases between.

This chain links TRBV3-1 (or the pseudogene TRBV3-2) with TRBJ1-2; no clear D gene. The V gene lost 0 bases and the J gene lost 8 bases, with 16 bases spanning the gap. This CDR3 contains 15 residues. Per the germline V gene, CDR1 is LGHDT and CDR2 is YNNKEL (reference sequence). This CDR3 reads CASSQDVGGIGGYTF. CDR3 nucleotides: TGTGCCAGCAGCCAAGATGTTGGAGGGATAGGAGGCTACACCTTC.

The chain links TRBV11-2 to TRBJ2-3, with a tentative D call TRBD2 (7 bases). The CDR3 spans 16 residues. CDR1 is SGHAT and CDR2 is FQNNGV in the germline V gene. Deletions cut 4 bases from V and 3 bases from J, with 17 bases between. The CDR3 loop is CASSSHGGGNTDTQYF. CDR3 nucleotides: TGTGCCAGCAGCTCACATGGGGGGGGCAATACAGATACGCAGTATTTT.

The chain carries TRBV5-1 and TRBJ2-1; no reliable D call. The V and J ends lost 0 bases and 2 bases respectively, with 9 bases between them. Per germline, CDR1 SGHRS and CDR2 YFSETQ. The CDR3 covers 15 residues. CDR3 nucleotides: TGCGCCAGCAGCTTGGGGCAGGCTCCCTACAATGAGCAGTTCTTC. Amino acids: CASSLGQAPYNEQFF.

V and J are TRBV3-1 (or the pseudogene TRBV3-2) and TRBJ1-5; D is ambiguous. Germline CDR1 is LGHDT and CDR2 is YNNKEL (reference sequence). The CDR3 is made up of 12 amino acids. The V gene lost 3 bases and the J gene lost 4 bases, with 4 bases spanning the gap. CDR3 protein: CASSQRNQPQHF. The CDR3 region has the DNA TGTGCCAGCAGCCAGAGGAATCAGCCCCAGCATTTT.

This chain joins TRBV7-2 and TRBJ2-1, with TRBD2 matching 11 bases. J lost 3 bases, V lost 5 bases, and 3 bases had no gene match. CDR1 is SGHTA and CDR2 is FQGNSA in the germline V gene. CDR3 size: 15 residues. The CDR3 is CASSPGLAGYNEQFF. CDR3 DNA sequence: TGTGCCAGCAGCCCCGGACTAGCGGGCTACAATGAGCAGTTCTTC.

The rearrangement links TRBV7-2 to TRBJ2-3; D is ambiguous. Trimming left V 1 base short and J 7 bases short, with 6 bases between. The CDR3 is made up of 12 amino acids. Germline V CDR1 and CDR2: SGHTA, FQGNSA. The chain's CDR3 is CASSLVSNTQYF. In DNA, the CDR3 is TGTGCCAGCAGCTTAGTTAGCAATACGCAGTATTTT.

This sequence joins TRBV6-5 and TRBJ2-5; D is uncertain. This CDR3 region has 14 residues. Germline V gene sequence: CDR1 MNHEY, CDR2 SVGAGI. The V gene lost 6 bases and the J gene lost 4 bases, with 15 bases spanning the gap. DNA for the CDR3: TGTGCCAGCAGACCGGGTAGTGTCGCAGAGACCCAGTACTTC. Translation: CASRPGSVAETQYF.

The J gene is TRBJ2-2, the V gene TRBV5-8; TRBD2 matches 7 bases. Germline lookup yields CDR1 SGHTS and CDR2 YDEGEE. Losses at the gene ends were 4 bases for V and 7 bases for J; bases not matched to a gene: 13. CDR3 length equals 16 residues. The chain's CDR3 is CASSLSGISRGGELFF. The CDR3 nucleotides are TGTGCCAGCAGCCTCAGCGGGATATCTCGCGGCGGGGAGCTGTTTTTT.

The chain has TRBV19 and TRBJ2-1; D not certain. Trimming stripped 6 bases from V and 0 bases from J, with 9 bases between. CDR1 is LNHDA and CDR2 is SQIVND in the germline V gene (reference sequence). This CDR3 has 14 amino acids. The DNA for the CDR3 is TGTGCCAGTAGCAACACAAACTCCTACAATGAGCAGTTCTTC. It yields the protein CASSNTNSYNEQFF.

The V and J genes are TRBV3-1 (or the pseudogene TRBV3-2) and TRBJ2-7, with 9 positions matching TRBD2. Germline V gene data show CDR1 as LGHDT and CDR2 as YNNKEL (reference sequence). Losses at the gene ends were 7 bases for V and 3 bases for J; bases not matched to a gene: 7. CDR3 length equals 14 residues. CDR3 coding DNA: TGTGCCAGCACCCGCGGGGGGGCGAACTACGAGCAGTACTTC. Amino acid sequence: CASTRGGANYEQYF.

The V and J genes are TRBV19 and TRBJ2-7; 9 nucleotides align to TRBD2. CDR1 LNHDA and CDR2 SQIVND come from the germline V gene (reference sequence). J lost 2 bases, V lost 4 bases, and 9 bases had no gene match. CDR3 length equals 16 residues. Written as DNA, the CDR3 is TGTGCCAGTAGTACCAGGACTAGCGAGCCACCCTACGAGCAGTACTTC. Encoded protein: CASSTRTSEPPYEQYF.

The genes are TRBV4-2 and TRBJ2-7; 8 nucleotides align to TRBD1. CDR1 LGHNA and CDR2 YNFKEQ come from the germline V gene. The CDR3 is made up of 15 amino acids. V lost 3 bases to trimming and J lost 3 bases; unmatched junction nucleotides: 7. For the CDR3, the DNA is TGTGCCAGCAGCCAGCAAGGGACAGGATACTACGAGCAGTACTTC. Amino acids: CASSQQGTGYYEQYF.

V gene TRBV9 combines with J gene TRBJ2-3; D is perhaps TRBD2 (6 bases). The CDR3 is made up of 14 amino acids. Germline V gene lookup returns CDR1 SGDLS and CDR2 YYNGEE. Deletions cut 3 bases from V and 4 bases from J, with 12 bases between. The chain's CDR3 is CASSDLASSDTQYF. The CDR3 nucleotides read TGTGCCAGCAGCGATCTAGCGTCCTCAGATACGCAGTATTTT.

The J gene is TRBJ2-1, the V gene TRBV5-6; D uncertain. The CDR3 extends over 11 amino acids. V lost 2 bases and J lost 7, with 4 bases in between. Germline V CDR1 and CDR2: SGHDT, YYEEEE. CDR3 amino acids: CASSLTNEQFF. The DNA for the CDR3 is TGTGCCAGCAGCTTAACTAATGAGCAGTTCTTC. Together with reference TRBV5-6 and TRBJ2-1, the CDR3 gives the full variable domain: DAGVTQSPTHLIKTRGQQVTLRCSPKSGHDTVSWYQQALGQGPQFIFQYYEEEERQRGNFPDRFSGHQFPNYSSELNVNALLLGDSALYLCASSLTNEQFFGPGTRLTVL.

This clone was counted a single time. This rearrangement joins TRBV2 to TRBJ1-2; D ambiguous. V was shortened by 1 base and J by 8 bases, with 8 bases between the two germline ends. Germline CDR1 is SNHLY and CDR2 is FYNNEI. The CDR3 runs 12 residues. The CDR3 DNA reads TGTGCCAGCAGTGAAGTTCTATTCGGCTACACCTTC. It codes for CASSEVLFGYTF.

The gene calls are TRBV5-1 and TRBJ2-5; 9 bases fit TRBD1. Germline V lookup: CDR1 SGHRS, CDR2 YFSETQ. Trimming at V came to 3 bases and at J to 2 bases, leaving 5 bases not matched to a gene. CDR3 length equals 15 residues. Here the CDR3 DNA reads TGCGCCAGCAGCTCTTCCGGGACAGGGCAAGAGACCCAGTACTTC. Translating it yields CASSSSGTGQETQYF.

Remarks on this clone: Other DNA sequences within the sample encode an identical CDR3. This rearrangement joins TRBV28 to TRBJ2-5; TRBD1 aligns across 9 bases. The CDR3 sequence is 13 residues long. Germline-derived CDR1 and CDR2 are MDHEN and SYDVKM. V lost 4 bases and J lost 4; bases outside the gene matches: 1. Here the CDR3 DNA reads TGTGCCAGCAGTTCGGGACAGGGAGAGACCCAGTACTTC. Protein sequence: CASSSGQGETQYF.

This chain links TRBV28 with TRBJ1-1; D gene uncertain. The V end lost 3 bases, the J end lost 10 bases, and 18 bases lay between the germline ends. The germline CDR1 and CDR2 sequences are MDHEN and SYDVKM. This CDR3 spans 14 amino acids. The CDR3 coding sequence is TGTGCCAGCAGTTTCGTCGCAGGATCCCGTGGAGCTTTCTTT. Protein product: CASSFVAGSRGAFF.

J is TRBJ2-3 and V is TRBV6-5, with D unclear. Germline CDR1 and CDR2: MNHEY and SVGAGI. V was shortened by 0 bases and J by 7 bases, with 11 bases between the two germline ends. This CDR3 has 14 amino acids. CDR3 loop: CASSYSSQSNTQYF. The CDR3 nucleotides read TGTGCCAGCAGTTACTCTAGCCAATCTAATACGCAGTATTTT.

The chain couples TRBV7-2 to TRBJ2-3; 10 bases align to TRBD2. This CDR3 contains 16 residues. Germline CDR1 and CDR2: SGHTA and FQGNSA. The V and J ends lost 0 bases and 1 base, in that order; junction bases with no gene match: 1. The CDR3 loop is CASSLASGRGTDTQYF. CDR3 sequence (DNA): TGTGCCAGCAGCTTAGCCAGCGGGAGGGGCACAGATACGCAGTATTTT.

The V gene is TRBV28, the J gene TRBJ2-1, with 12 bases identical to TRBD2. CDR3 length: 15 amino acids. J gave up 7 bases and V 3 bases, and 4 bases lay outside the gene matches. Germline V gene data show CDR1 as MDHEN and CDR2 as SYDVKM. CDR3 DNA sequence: TGTGCCAGCAGTTTTCTAGCGGGAGGGGTGAATGAGCAGTTCTTC. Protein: CASSFLAGGVNEQFF.

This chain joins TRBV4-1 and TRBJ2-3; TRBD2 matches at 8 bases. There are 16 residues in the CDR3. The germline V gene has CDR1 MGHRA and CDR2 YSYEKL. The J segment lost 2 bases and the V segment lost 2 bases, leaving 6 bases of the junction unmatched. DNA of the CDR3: TGCGCCAGCAGCCAAATAGCGGGGACCCCCACAGATACGCAGTATTTT. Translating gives CASSQIAGTPTDTQYF.

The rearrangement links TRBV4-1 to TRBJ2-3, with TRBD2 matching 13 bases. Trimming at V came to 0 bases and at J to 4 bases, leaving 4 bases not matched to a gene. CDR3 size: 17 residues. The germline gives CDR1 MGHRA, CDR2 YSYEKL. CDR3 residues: CASSQDSGLAGADTQYF. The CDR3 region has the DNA TGCGCCAGCAGCCAAGACAGCGGACTAGCGGGAGCAGATACGCAGTATTTT.

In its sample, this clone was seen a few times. CDR3: CASSFLPQETQYF. Here the CDR3 DNA reads TGTGCCAGCAGCTTCCTCCCGCAAGAGACCCAGTACTTC. This chain connects TRBV7-8 to TRBJ2-5; no firm D call. The CDR3 extends over 13 amino acids. V lost 3 bases to trimming and J lost 2 bases, with 7 bases between them. CDR1 is SGHVS and CDR2 is FQNEAQ in the germline V gene. The full variable domain, its missing parts supplied by reference TRBV7-8 and TRBJ2-5, is GAGVSQSPRYKVAKRGQDVALRCDPISGHVSLFWYQQALGQGPEFLTYFQNEAQLDKSGLPSDRFFAERPEGSVSTLKIQRTQQEDSAVYLCASSFLPQETQYFGPGTRLLVL.